Below, one TCR beta chain is given with its context. Repertoires were generated with immunoSEQ multiplex PCR, while TCRdb's copy carries only in-frame clones and drops some. Among around 75,000 clones listed, 85% to 90% were seen once. These data are taken from a study of blood T cell repertoires in COVID-19. The CDR3 totals 14 residues. The germline V gene encodes CDR1 SQVTM and CDR2 ANQGSEA. Trimming removed 6 bases from V and 4 bases from J; junction bases left unmatched: 5. The chain carries TRBV29-1 and TRBJ2-7; TRBD2 matches 14 bases. This TCR was recovered from a human donor in a cohort sampled during active COVID-19. Sequenced: peripheral blood. CDR3 DNA sequence: TGCAGCGTCGTCGGACTAGCGGGAGGTTACGAGCAGTACTTC. Amino acids: CSVVGLAGGYEQYF.